Each of the 14 T cell receptor beta chains below was sequenced from the same sample in a study of T cells in Graves' hyperthyroidism and ophthalmopathy. Researchers amplified the TCR beta CDR3 regions from RNA transcripts. HTBI primers drove first-round RT-PCR of the TCR CDR3. TCRdb independently ran MiXCR on the multiplex PCR reads; one entry per CDR3 protein. This table holds hundreds of thousands of distinct CDR3 sequences, less than 15% found once. Sequenced material: blood. Receptors were obtained from a woman aged 18-30 years with Graves' hyperthyroidism.

This clonotype was recorded at least ten times. The chain has TRBV28 and TRBJ2-1; 8 positions agree with TRBD1. CDR3 length: 14 amino acids. Germline trimming cut 6 bases from V and 6 bases from J; bases unmatched to any gene: 7. Looked up from germline, CDR1 is MDHEN and CDR2 is SYDVKM. The CDR3 coding sequence is TGTGCCAGCAGGACACAGGGGGTCTTCAATGAGCAGTTCTTC. This sequence encodes CASRTQGVFNEQFF.

This clonotype was found many times. CDR3 protein: CASRLQGSSYEQYF. In DNA, the CDR3 is TGTGCCAGCAGACTACAGGGGAGTAGCTACGAGCAGTACTTC. The chain is built from TRBV2 and TRBJ2-7, with 7 nucleotides matching TRBD1. Germline CDR1 is SNHLY and CDR2 is FYNNEI. This CDR3 comprises 14 residues. The V and J ends lost 6 bases and 3 bases, in that order; junction bases with no gene match: 8.

This clonotype has a count of ten or more. V and J are TRBV7-9 and TRBJ2-5, with 9 bases aligning to TRBD2. The CDR3 covers 14 residues. Trimming cost V 5 bases and J 5 bases; bases outside gene matches: 6. The germline V gene encodes CDR1 SEHNR and CDR2 FQNEAQ (reference sequence). For the CDR3, the DNA is TGTGCCAGCAGCCTTAGCGGGAGTTGGGAGACCCAGTACTTC. This codes for CASSLSGSWETQYF.

The rearrangement uses TRBV10-2 and TRBJ1-2; no firm D call. The germline V and J ends were trimmed by 3 bases and 4 bases, with 9 bases remaining between them. CDR3 size: 13 residues. Germline V gene lookup returns CDR1 WSHSY and CDR2 SAAADI. CDR3 residues: CASSDPISYGYTF. The CDR3, as DNA: TGCGCCAGCAGTGACCCTATATCCTATGGCTACACCTTC.

The V call is TRBV19, the J call TRBJ2-1, with D hard to call. The CDR3 is 15 residues long. Germline CDR1 and CDR2: LNHDA and SQIVND (reference sequence). Deletions cut 3 bases from V and 5 bases from J, with 14 bases between. The CDR3 region has the DNA TGTGCCAGTAGTATGGGCCGACTTTACCACAATGAGCAGTTCTTC. Protein product: CASSMGRLYHNEQFF.

The V and J genes are TRBV4-1 and TRBJ2-1, with 7 bases matching TRBD2. V gave up 5 bases and J gave up 3 bases; unmatched junction bases: 13. Looked up from germline, CDR1 is MGHRA and CDR2 is YSYEKL. The CDR3 length is 17 residues. CDR3 in DNA: TGCGCCAGCAGCTACCGGCTCCTCCAGCGGGACTACAATGAGCAGTTCTTC. Its translation is CASSYRLLQRDYNEQFF.

This chain uses TRBV29-1 with TRBJ2-7, with 12 nucleotides matching TRBD2. Germline CDR1 reads SQVTM; CDR2 reads ANQGSEA. The CDR3 length is 16 residues. Losses at the gene ends were 1 base for V and 0 bases for J; bases not matched to a gene: 4. This CDR3 is CSVEGGTSGFSYEQYF. The CDR3 DNA reads TGCAGCGTTGAAGGGGGGACTAGCGGGTTCTCCTACGAGCAGTACTTC.

The chain is built from TRBV15 and TRBJ2-3, with TRBD2 matching 8 bases. The germline V gene has CDR1 LNHNV and CDR2 YYDKDF (reference sequence). The CDR3 loop spans 17 amino acids. V was clipped by 0 bases and J by 3 bases; unmatched bases: 8. In DNA form, the CDR3 reads TGTGCCACCAGCAGAGAAGCGGGAGAGATGAGGACAGATACGCAGTATTTT. The encoded protein is CATSREAGEMRTDTQYF.

This clonotype showed up many times. The chain carries TRBV29-1 and TRBJ1-1, with a possible D match to TRBD1 (6 bases). CDR3 length: 13 amino acids. V gave up 4 bases and J gave up 0 bases, with 9 bases separating them. Germline V gene lookup returns CDR1 SQVTM and CDR2 ANQGSEA. The CDR3 region is CSVGAGVNTEAFF. The CDR3 DNA follows: TGCAGCGTTGGGGCAGGGGTGAACACTGAAGCTTTCTTT.

This clonotype appeared many times. This CDR3 is CASSAPGLAGGGVGEQFF. The CDR3 nucleotides are TGTGCCAGCAGTGCACCGGGACTAGCGGGAGGAGGGGTAGGTGAGCAGTTCTTC. The chain couples TRBV25-1 to TRBJ2-1; 15 bases match TRBD2. Per germline, CDR1 MGHDK and CDR2 SYGVNS. With 4 bases clipped from V and 9 bases from J, the junction kept 13 bases outside the gene matches. This CDR3 is built from 18 residues.

The V gene is TRBV9, the J gene TRBJ2-1, with D possibly TRBD2 on 6 matching bases. The CDR3 extends over 16 amino acids. The germline V gene has CDR1 SGDLS and CDR2 YYNGEE. The V and J ends lost 2 bases and 9 bases respectively, with 21 bases between them. DNA of the CDR3: TGTGCCAGCAGCGTGGGGGGTGGGCAGTGGGGTTTTGAGCAGTTCTTC. The encoded protein is CASSVGGGQWGFEQFF.

This clonotype has only a few counts. V usage is TRBV20-1 and J usage is TRBJ2-6; no reliable D call. Germline CDR1 is DFQATT and CDR2 is SNEGSKA (reference sequence). The CDR3 sequence is 14 residues long. V lost 6 bases and J lost 1, with 10 bases in between. The CDR3 sequence: CSAPLTSGANVLTF. DNA for the CDR3: TGCAGTGCCCCCCTCACTTCTGGGGCCAACGTCCTGACTTTC.

This clonotype was observed a handful of times. The V call is TRBV7-9, the J call TRBJ2-5, with TRBD2 identical over 9 bases. The V and J ends lost 3 bases and 4 bases, in that order; junction bases with no gene match: 15. CDR1 is SEHNR and CDR2 is FQNEAQ in the germline V gene (reference sequence). The CDR3 extends over 18 amino acids. The CDR3 here is CASSFGRSGRGLVETQYF. The CDR3 nucleotides are TGTGCCAGCAGCTTTGGCCGTAGCGGGAGAGGGTTGGTAGAGACCCAGTACTTC.

Concerning this clonotype itself: One end of the junction is discordant with germline, which a read error may explain. This sequence joins TRBV29-1 and TRBJ2-7; D is ambiguous. The CDR3 consists of 11 residues. Germline V gene lookup returns CDR1 SQVTM and CDR2 ANQGSEA. Written as DNA, the CDR3 is TGCAGCGTTAAAGACACCTACGAGCAGTACTTC. This sequence encodes CSVKDTYEQYF.